These 4 T cell receptor beta chains came from one sample sequenced in a study of PD-1 blockade in classical Hodgkin lymphoma. Each patient's relapse followed autologous stem cell transplantation, and brentuximab vedotin exposure varied. Using magnetic negative selection, the CD4+ T cells were separated out of thawed PBMCs. This table comes from immunoSEQ multiplex PCR, and its TCRdb copy is limited to in-frame clones, with some not included. The sample comprises 31,000 or so clones, 85% of which are singletons, and 2% to 2.5% rests with the top ten. The specimen was CD4+ T cells from blood, collected at baseline. These receptors came from a human donor with classical Hodgkin lymphoma.

This rearrangement joins TRBV19 to TRBJ2-1; TRBD1 matches at 9 bases. The CDR3 extends over 15 amino acids. Unmatched junction bases numbered 10, after V lost 5 bases and J lost 8 bases. Germline assignment: CDR1 LNHDA and CDR2 SQIVND (reference sequence). The CDR3 nucleotides read TGTGCCAGTAGTGGGTACAGGGGGCGAAGGGATGAGCAGTTCTTC. Its translation is CASSGYRGRRDEQFF.

The V and J genes are TRBV18 and TRBJ2-1; 8 bases match TRBD1. Germline-derived CDR1 and CDR2 are KGHSH and LQKENI. Trimming cost V 1 base and J 6 bases; bases outside gene matches: 2. CDR3 size: 14 residues. The CDR3 sequence: CASSPQTGGNEQFF. The CDR3 bases are TGTGCCAGCTCACCACAAACAGGGGGCAATGAGCAGTTCTTC. Together with reference TRBV18 and TRBJ2-1, the CDR3 gives the full variable domain: NAGVMQNPRHLVRRRGQEARLRCSPMKGHSHVYWYRQLPEEGLKFMVYLQKENIIDESGMPKERFSAEFPKEGPSILRIQQVVRGDSAAYFCASSPQTGGNEQFFGPGTRLTVL.

The chain combines TRBV4-2 with TRBJ1-2, with 7 bases identical to TRBD1. This CDR3 is built from 16 residues. V lost 1 base, J lost 4 bases, and 9 bases stayed unmatched. The germline gives CDR1 LGHNA, CDR2 YNFKEQ. The CDR3 reads CASSQASGGKTYGYTF. CDR3 DNA sequence: TGTGCCAGCAGCCAAGCCTCAGGGGGGAAAACCTATGGCTACACCTTC.

The chain has TRBV6-1 and TRBJ1-4; TRBD1 agrees at 10 bases. J lost 3 bases, V lost 2 bases, and 6 bases had no gene match. The CDR3 has 17 amino acids. Germline-derived CDR1 and CDR2 are MNHNS and SASEGT. CDR3 protein: CASSEPGQGLSNEKLFF. The DNA for the CDR3 is TGTGCCAGCAGTGAACCGGGACAGGGGTTATCTAATGAAAAACTGTTTTTT.